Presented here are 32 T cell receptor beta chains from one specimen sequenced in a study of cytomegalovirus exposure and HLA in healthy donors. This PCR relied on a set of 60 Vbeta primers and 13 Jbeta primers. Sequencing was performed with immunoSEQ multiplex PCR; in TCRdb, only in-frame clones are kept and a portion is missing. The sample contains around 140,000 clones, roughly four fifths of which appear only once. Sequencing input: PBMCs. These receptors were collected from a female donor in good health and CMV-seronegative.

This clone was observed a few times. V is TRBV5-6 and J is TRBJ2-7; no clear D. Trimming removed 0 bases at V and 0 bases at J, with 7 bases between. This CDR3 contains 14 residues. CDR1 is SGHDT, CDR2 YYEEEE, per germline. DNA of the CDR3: TGTGCCAGCAGCTTGGGCAGGTCCTCCTACGAGCAGTACTTC. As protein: CASSLGRSSYEQYF.

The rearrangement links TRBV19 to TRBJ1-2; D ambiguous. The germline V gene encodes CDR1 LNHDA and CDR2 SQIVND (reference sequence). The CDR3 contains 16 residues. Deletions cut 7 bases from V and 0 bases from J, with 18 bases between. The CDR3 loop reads CASNSGTAGSNYGYTF. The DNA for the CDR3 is TGTGCCAGTAATTCAGGCACGGCCGGATCTAACTATGGCTACACCTTC. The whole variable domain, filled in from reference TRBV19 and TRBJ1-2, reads DGGITQSPKYLFRKEGQNVTLSCEQNLNHDAMYWYRQDPGQGLRLIYYSQIVNDFQKGDIAEGYSVSREKKESFPLTVTSAQKNPTAFYLCASNSGTAGSNYGYTFGSGTRLTVV.

The CDR3 is CASPSGGPSYNEQFF. In DNA, the CDR3 is TGTGCCAGCCCTAGCGGGGGGCCCTCCTACAATGAGCAGTTCTTC. The chain is built from TRBV2 and TRBJ2-1; 11 bases map to TRBD2. In germline, CDR1 is SNHLY, CDR2 FYNNEI. This CDR3 comprises 15 residues. Unmatched junction bases numbered 3, after V lost 8 bases and J lost 0 bases.

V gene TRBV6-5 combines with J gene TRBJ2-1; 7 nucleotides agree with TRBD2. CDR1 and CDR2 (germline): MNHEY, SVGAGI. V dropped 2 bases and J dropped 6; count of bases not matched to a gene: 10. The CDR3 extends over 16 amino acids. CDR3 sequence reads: CASSYRTLATRNEQFF. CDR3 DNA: TGTGCCAGCAGTTACCGTACACTAGCGACCCGCAATGAGCAGTTCTTC.

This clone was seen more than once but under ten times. As DNA, the CDR3 is TGTGCCAGCAGTCACTACGGGACAGGGATCTCCGAGCAGTACTTC. This codes for CASSHYGTGISEQYF. V gene TRBV25-1 combines with J gene TRBJ2-7; 9 bases are shared with TRBD1. The CDR3 covers 15 residues. V dropped 5 bases and J dropped 6; count of bases not matched to a gene: 11. Germline CDR1 reads MGHDK; CDR2 reads SYGVNS.

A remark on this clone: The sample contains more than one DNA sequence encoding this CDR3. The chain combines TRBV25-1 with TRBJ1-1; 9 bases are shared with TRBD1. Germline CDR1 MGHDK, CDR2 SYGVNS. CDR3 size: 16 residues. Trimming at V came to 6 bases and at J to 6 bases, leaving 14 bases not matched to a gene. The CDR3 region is CASRSPSGQGTPEAFF. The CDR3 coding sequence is TGTGCCAGCAGGTCCCCGAGCGGACAGGGGACACCTGAAGCTTTCTTT.

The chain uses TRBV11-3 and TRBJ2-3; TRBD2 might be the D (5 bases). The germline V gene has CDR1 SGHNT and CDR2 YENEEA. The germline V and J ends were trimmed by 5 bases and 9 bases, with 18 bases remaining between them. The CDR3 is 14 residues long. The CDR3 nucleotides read TGTGCCAGCAGCCAGGCGGGTTTATCGGCCACGCAGTATTTT. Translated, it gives CASSQAGLSATQYF.

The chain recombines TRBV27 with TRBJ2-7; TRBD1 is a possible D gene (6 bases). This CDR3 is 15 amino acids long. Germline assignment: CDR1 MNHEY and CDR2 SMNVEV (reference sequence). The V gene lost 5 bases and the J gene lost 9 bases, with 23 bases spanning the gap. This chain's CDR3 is CASSPPQGPIRGQYF. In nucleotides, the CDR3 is TGTGCCAGCAGTCCCCCACAGGGCCCTATCCGAGGGCAGTACTTC.

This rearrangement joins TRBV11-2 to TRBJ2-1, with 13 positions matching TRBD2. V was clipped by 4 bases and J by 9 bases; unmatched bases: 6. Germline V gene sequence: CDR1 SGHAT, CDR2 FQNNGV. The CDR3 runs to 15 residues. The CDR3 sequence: CASSWTSGGGGEQFF. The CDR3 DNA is TGTGCCAGCAGCTGGACTAGCGGGGGAGGGGGTGAGCAGTTCTTC. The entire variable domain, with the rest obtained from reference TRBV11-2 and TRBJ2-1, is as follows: EAGVAQSPRYKIIEKRQSVAFWCNPISGHATLYWYQQILGQGPKLLIQFQNNGVVDDSQLPKDRFSAERLKGVDSTLKIQPAKLEDSAVYLCASSWTSGGGGEQFFGPGTRLTVL.

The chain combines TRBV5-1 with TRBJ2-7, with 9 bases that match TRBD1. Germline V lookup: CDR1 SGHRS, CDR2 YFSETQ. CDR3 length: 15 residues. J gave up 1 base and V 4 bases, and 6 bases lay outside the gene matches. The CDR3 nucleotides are TGCGCCAGCAGCCCAAGACAGGGGGGGTCCTACGAGCAGTACTTC. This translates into CASSPRQGGSYEQYF.

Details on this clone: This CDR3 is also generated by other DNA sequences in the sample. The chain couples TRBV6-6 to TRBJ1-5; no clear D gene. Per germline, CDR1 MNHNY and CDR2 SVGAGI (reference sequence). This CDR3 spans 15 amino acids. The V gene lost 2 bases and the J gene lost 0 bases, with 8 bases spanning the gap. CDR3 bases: TGTGCCAGCAGTTACCGGGGTAATAGCAATCAGCCCCAGCATTTT. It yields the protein CASSYRGNSNQPQHF.

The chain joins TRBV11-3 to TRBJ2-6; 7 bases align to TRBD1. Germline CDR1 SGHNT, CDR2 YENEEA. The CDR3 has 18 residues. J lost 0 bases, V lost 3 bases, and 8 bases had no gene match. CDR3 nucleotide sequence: TGTGCCAGCAGCTTTTTGGGGGACAGTCTCTCTGGGGCCAACGTCCTGACTTTC. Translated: CASSFLGDSLSGANVLTF.

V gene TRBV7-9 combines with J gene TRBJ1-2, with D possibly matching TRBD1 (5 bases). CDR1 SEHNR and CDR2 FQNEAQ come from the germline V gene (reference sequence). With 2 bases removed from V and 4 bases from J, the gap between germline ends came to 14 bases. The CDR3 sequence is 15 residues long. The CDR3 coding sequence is TGTGCCAGCAGCTTACAGGACATGGCCCCCTATGGCTACACCTTC. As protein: CASSLQDMAPYGYTF.

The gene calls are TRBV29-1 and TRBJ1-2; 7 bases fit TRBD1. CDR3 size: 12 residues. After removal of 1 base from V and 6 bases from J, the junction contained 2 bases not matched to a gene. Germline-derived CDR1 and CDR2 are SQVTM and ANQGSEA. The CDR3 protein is CSVEGDRDGYTF. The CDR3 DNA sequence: TGCAGCGTTGAAGGGGACAGAGATGGCTACACCTTC.

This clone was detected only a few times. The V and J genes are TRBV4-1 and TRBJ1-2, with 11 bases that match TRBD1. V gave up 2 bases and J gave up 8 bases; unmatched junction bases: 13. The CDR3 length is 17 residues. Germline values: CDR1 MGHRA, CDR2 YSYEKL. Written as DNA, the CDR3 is TGCGCCAGCAGCCAAAGAGAAGTAGGACAGGGGGCCTGGGGCTACACCTTC. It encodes CASSQREVGQGAWGYTF.

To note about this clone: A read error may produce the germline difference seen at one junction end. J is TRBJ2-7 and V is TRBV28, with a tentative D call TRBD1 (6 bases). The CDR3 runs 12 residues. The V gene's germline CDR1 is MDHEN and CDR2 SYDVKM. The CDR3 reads CASSFASLKGDF. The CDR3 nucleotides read TGTGCCAGCAGTTTTGCGAGCCTGAAGGGGGACTTC.

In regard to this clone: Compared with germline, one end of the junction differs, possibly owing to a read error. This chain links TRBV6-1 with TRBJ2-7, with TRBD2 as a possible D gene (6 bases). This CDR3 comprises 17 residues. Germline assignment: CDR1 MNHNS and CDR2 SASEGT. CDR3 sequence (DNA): TGTGCCGGCAGTGAATACTTCCGATTGGGGACTCCCGACGAGCAGTACTTC. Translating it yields CAGSEYFRLGTPDEQYF.

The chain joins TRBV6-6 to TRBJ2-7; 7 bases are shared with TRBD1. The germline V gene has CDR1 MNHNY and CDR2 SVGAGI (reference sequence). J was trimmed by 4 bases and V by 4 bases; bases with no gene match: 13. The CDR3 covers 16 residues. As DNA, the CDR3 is TGTGCCAGCAGTTCCCATCGGGGCAGGGGGATGTACGAGCAGTACTTC. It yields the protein CASSSHRGRGMYEQYF.

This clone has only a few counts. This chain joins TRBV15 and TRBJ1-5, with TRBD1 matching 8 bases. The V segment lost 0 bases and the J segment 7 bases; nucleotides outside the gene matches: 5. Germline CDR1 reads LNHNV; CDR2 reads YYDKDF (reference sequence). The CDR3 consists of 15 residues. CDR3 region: CATSRDQGAQQPQHF. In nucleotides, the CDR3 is TGTGCCACCAGCAGAGATCAGGGGGCCCAACAGCCCCAGCATTTT. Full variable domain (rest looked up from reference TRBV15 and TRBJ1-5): DAMVIQNPRYQVTQFGKPVTLSCSQTLNHNVMYWYQQKSSQAPKLLFHYYDKDFNNEADTPDNFQSRRPNTSFCFLDIRSPGLGDTAMYLCATSRDQGAQQPQHFGDGTRLSIL.

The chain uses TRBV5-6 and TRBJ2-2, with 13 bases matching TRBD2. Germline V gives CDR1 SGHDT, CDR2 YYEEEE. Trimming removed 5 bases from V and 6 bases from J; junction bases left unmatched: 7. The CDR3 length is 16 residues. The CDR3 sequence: CASSGLAGAVAGELFF. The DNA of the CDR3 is TGTGCCAGCAGTGGACTAGCGGGAGCGGTCGCCGGGGAGCTGTTTTTT.

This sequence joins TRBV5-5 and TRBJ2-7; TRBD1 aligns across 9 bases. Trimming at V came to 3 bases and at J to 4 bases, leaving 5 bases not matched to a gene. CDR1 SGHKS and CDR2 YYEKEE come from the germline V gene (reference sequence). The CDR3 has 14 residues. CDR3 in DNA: TGTGCCAGCAGCTCCGGGACAGGGACATACGAGCAGTACTTC. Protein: CASSSGTGTYEQYF.

Here the CDR3 reads CASSDLWTGNYGYTF. The CDR3 bases are TGTGCCAGCAGCGATCTATGGACAGGGAACTATGGCTACACCTTC. This sequence joins TRBV11-2 and TRBJ1-2; 8 positions agree with TRBD1. This CDR3 spans 15 amino acids. With 5 bases clipped from V and 2 bases from J, the junction kept 7 bases outside the gene matches. The germline V gene encodes CDR1 SGHAT and CDR2 FQNNGV.

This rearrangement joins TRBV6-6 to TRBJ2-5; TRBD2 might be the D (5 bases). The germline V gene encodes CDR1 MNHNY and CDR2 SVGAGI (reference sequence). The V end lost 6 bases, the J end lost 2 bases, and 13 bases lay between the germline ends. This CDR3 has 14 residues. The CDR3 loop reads CASRTSGSQETQYF. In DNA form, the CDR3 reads TGTGCCAGCAGGACCAGCGGAAGTCAAGAGACCCAGTACTTC.

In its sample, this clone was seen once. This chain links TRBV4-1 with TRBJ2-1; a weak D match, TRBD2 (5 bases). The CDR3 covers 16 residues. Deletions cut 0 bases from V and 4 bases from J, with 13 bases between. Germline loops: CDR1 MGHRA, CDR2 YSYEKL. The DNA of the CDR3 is TGCGCCAGCAGCCAAGAGGCCCGCTCGGGGTACAATGAGCAGTTCTTC. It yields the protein CASSQEARSGYNEQFF.

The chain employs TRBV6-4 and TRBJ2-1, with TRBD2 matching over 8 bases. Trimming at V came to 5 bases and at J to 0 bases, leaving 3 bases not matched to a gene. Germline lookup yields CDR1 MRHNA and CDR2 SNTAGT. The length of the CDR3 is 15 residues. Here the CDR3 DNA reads TGTGCCAGCAGTCTCAGCGGGGGCTCCTACAATGAGCAGTTCTTC. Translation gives CASSLSGGSYNEQFF.

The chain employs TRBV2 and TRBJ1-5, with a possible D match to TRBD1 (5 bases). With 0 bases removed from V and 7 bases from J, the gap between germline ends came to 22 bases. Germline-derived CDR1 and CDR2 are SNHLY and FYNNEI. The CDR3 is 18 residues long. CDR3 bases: TGTGCCAGCAGTGAAGCGCTTGACAGCACCGAGGTCGGGCAGCCCCAGCATTTT. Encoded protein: CASSEALDSTEVGQPQHF.

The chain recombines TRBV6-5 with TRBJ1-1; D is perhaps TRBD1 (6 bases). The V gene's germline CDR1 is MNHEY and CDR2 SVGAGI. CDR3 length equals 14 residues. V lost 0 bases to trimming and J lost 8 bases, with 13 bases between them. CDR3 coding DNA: TGTGCCAGCAGTTACTCGGGGGCTCGCGGGGAAGCTTTCTTT. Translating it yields CASSYSGARGEAFF.

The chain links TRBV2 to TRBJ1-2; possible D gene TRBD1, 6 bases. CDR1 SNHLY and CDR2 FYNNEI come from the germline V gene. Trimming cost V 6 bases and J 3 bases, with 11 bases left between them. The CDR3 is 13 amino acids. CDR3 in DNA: TGTGCCAGCAGACAGGGTTACGACTATGGCTACACCTTC. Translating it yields CASRQGYDYGYTF.

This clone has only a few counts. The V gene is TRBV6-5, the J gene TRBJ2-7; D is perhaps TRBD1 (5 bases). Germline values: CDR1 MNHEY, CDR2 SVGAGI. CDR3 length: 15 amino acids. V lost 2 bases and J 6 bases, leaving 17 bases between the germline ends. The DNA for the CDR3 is TGTGCCAGCAGTTACGACATCACAGGTGGTGGCGAGCAGTACTTC. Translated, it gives CASSYDITGGGEQYF.

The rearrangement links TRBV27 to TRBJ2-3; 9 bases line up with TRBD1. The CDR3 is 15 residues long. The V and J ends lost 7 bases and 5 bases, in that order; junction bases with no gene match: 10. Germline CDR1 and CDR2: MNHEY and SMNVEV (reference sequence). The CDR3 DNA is TGTGCCAGCAAACCGGGACAGGGCTCCCTAGATACGCAGTATTTT. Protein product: CASKPGQGSLDTQYF.

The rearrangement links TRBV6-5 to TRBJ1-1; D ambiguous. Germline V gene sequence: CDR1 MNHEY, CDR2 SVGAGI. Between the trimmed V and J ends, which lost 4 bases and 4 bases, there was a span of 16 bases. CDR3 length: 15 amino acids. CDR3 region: CASSSSSGTLTEAFF. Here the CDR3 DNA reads TGTGCCAGCAGTTCGTCGTCGGGTACGCTCACTGAAGCTTTCTTT.

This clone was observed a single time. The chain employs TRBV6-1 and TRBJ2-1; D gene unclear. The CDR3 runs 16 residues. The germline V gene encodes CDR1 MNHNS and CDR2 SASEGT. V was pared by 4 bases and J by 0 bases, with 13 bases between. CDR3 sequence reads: CASSVVGQSSYNEQFF. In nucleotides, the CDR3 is TGTGCCAGCAGTGTGGTCGGTCAAAGCTCCTACAATGAGCAGTTCTTC.